What follows are 8 T cell receptor beta chains derived from one specimen sequenced in a study of T cell responses to AZD1222 COVID-19 vaccine. Produced via immunoSEQ multiplex PCR; TCRdb's table is partial and in-frame only. The sample has more than 95,000 clones, 82% seen once; the top ten hold around 5%. The starting material was peripheral blood, obtained on day 0 of AZD1222 vaccination. Source of these receptors: an adult in good health.

The gene calls are TRBV6-5 and TRBJ1-2; D might be TRBD1 (5 bases). In germline, CDR1 is MNHEY, CDR2 SVGAGI. V was shortened by 6 bases and J by 6 bases, with 17 bases between the two germline ends. The CDR3 extends over 14 amino acids. CDR3 in amino acids: CASRTGTAADGYTF. CDR3 nucleotide sequence: TGTGCCAGCAGAACCGGGACGGCAGCAGATGGCTACACCTTC.

This rearrangement joins TRBV2 to TRBJ2-3, with D perhaps matching TRBD1 or TRBD2 (7 bases each). V was pared by 7 bases and J by 2 bases, with 19 bases between. The CDR3 covers 16 residues. Germline-derived CDR1 and CDR2 are SNHLY and FYNNEI. CDR3 coding DNA: TGTGCCAGCAACCCCAGGGGGGGGGCCTTCACAGATACGCAGTATTTT. It yields the protein CASNPRGGAFTDTQYF.

The CDR3 region has the DNA TGCGCCAGCAGCTTCGATGCTGGTGGGGCAGGGGGATTGAATGAGCAGTTCTTC. This translates into CASSFDAGGAGGLNEQFF. The rearrangement uses TRBV5-1 and TRBJ2-1; 7 positions agree with TRBD1. Germline assignment: CDR1 SGHRS and CDR2 YFSETQ. This CDR3 has 18 amino acids. The V gene end was trimmed by 2 bases and the J gene end by 7 bases; junction bases not matched to a gene: 18.

This rearrangement joins TRBV29-1 to TRBJ1-1, with unresolved D. V lost 7 bases to trimming and J lost 6 bases, with 15 bases between them. The CDR3 sequence is 12 residues long. The germline CDR1 and CDR2 sequences are SQVTM and ANQGSEA. CDR3 sequence: CSARSGVSEAFF. CDR3 coding DNA: TGCAGCGCCCGAAGCGGGGTGTCTGAAGCTTTCTTT.

The rearrangement joins TRBV6-5 to TRBJ2-3, with a tentative D call TRBD2 (5 bases). The V gene lost 3 bases and the J gene lost 2 bases, with 12 bases spanning the gap. The CDR3 sequence is 15 residues long. The germline V gene has CDR1 MNHEY and CDR2 SVGAGI. The CDR3 loop reads CASSYGRAATDTQYF. The CDR3 DNA sequence: TGTGCCAGCAGTTATGGACGAGCGGCCACAGATACGCAGTATTTT.

V and J are TRBV4-1 and TRBJ2-7; D may be TRBD2 (7 bases). Trimming left V 1 base short and J 5 bases short, with 12 bases between. The CDR3 length is 14 residues. Germline CDR1 MGHRA, CDR2 YSYEKL. The CDR3 region has the DNA TGCGCCAGCAGCCAAGCTCGGGGGGCGGACGAGCAGTACTTC. Its protein product is CASSQARGADEQYF.

The chain joins TRBV6-2 or TRBV6-3 to TRBJ1-1; possibly TRBD1 for D (6 bases). The V end was cut by 2 bases, the J end by 7 bases, with 11 bases between. CDR1 is MNHEY, CDR2 SVGEGT, per germline. The CDR3 has 13 residues. The CDR3 DNA reads as TGTGCCAGCAGTTACCAGGGGCAGGGTGAAGCTTTCTTT. Residues: CASSYQGQGEAFF.

This chain connects TRBV5-4 to TRBJ2-7; the match to TRBD1 covers 9 bases. The junction had 7 bases not matched to a gene; V was cut back by 4 bases and J by 2 bases. This CDR3 comprises 15 residues. Germline CDR1 SGHNT, CDR2 YYREEE (reference sequence). CDR3 amino acids: CASSPGQGSPYEQYF. In DNA form, the CDR3 reads TGTGCCAGCAGCCCCGGACAGGGGAGCCCCTACGAGCAGTACTTC.